Below, 2 T cell receptor beta chains from the same sample are listed, as sequenced in a study of shared clonotypes between healthy human individuals. Clones were read by immunoSEQ multiplex PCR, and TCRdb kept only the in-frame ones, dropping some. The data show 180,000 or so clones, with over 85% seen just once and roughly 0.07% held by the top ten. Input material: naive CD4+ T cells sorted from blood. Regarding subset: CD45RA+ positively selected. These receptors all stem from a woman aged 25 to 39 in good health.

The J gene is TRBJ2-2, the V gene TRBV5-1; 7 nucleotides align to TRBD1. CDR1 and CDR2 from the germline V gene are SGHRS and YFSETQ. This CDR3 has 15 residues. V trimming: 0 bases; J trimming: 3 bases; junction bases outside the gene matches: 2. The CDR3 DNA reads as TGCGCCAGCAGCTTGGGACAGGGCTACACCGGGGAGCTGTTTTTT. Protein product: CASSLGQGYTGELFF.

The chain is built from TRBV27 and TRBJ2-3, with D perhaps assigned TRBD1 or TRBD2 (6 bases each). Germline V lookup: CDR1 MNHEY, CDR2 SMNVEV (reference sequence). This CDR3 contains 14 residues. V was pared by 6 bases and J by 2 bases, with 12 bases between. The DNA for the CDR3 is TGTGCCAGCAGGGGGGCGGGATACACAGATACGCAGTATTTT. Residues: CASRGAGYTDTQYF.